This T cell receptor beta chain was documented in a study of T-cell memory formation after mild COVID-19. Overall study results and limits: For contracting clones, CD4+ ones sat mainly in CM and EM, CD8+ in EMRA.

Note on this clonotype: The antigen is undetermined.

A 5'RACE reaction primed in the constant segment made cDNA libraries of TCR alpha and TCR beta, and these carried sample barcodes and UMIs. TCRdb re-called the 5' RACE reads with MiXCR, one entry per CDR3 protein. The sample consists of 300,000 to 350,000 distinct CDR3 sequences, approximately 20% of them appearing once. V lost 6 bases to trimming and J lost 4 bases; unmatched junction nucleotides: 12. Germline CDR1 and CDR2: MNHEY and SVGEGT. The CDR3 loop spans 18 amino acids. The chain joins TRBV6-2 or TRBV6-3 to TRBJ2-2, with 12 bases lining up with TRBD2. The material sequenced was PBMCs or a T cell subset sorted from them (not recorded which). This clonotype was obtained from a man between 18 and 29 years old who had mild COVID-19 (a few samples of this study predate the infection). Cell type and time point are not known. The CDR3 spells CASSDSLAGGPGTGELFF. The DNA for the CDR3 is TGTGCCAGCAGCGACTCCCTAGCGGGGGGGCCGGGCACCGGGGAGCTGTTTTTT.